The 17 T cell receptor beta chains listed next were all sequenced from one sample in a study of T cells in Graves' hyperthyroidism and ophthalmopathy. Using RNA transcripts as the source, TCR beta CDR3 regions were amplified. In the first-round RT-PCR of the TCR CDR3, the HTBI primer set was used. TCRdb ran MiXCR on the multiplex PCR reads and lists one entry per CDR3 protein. The sample has under 300,000 distinct CDR3 sequences, approximately 13% seen once. Sequencing was carried out using blood. These receptors all stem from a woman aged 40 to 49 with Graves' hyperthyroidism.

This clonotype was picked up many times. V is TRBV11-2 and J is TRBJ1-6; 8 bases are a match to TRBD1. The CDR3 sequence is 14 residues long. The V gene's germline CDR1 is SGHAT and CDR2 FQNNGV. The ends lost 7 bases at V and 6 bases at J; junction bases unmatched: 5. The CDR3 reads CASTVTGVNSPLHF. CDR3 nucleotides: TGTGCCAGCACCGTGACAGGGGTTAATTCACCCCTCCACTTT.

This clonotype was recorded at least ten times. This rearrangement joins TRBV28 to TRBJ1-2, with TRBD1 matching over 8 bases. CDR1 is MDHEN, CDR2 SYDVKM, per germline. CDR3 length: 15 residues. The V segment lost 8 bases and the J segment 5 bases; nucleotides outside the gene matches: 13. CDR3 coding DNA: TGTGCCAGCTTAAAAGGGGGGGACAGGAGGTATGGCTACACCTTC. It codes for CASLKGGDRRYGYTF.

This clonotype was recorded many times. J is TRBJ2-6 and V is TRBV12-3 or TRBV12-4, with D unclear. The CDR3 contains 19 residues. Between the trimmed V and J ends, which lost 4 bases and 0 bases, there was a span of 19 bases. The CDR3 loop reads CASSSWSVADDSGANVLTF. The CDR3 bases are TGTGCCAGCAGTTCCTGGTCGGTAGCTGACGACTCTGGGGCCAACGTCCTGACTTTC.

Comment on this clonotype: Since a much larger clone is just one base distant, this may be a read error. CDR3 nucleotides: TGTACCAGCCAAGGGCCCCCCGGTCAGCCCCAGCATTTT. Translated, it gives CTSQGPPGQPQHF. V and J are TRBV2 and TRBJ1-5; D remains ambiguous. The CDR3 covers 13 residues. Germline V gives CDR1 SNHLY, CDR2 FYNNEI. Based on the CDR3 plus reference TRBV2 and TRBJ1-5, the full variable domain is EPEVTQTPSHQVTQMGQEVILRCVPISNHLYFYWYRQILGQKVEFLVSFYNNEISEKSEIFDDQFSVERPDGSNFTLKIRSTKLEDSAMYFCTSQGPPGQPQHFGDGTRLSIL.

The table lists this clonotype with many counts. The V call is TRBV6-1, the J call TRBJ1-1; possible D gene TRBD1, 6 bases. CDR3 length: 15 amino acids. CDR1 and CDR2 (germline): MNHNS, SASEGT. Trimming pared 5 bases from V and 3 bases from J, leaving 16 bases between. The CDR3 protein is CASSLTSGVDTEAFF. The DNA for the CDR3 is TGTGCCAGCAGTCTTACTTCAGGGGTGGACACTGAAGCTTTCTTT.

This clonotype turned up a few times. The rearrangement uses TRBV7-9 and TRBJ2-7, with 8 bases that match TRBD1. Germline assignment: CDR1 SEHNR and CDR2 FQNEAQ (reference sequence). J was trimmed by 5 bases and V by 5 bases; bases with no gene match: 8. The CDR3 has 14 residues. The CDR3 here is CASSTRTGSNEQYF. The CDR3 DNA reads TGTGCCAGCAGCACTAGGACAGGGAGCAACGAGCAGTACTTC.

Many counts were recorded for this clonotype. This chain uses TRBV6-1 with TRBJ2-1; D might be TRBD1 (5 bases). The ends were cut back, 4 bases at V and 1 base at J, with 8 bases in the middle. The CDR3 is 14 residues long. Germline CDR1 is MNHNS and CDR2 is SASEGT. This chain's CDR3 is CASSGGLSYNEQFF. The CDR3 DNA sequence: TGTGCCAGCAGTGGGGGCCTGTCCTACAATGAGCAGTTCTTC.

This clonotype was recorded many times. The rearrangement uses TRBV5-1 and TRBJ2-5; D unresolved. This CDR3 has 14 residues. Per the germline V gene, CDR1 is SGHRS and CDR2 is YFSETQ. The V end was cut by 6 bases, the J end by 4 bases, with 16 bases between. CDR3 sequence: CASNVSPQGETQYF. The CDR3 DNA reads as TGCGCCAGCAACGTCTCCCCACAAGGAGAGACCCAGTACTTC.

A few counts support this clonotype. V and J are TRBV20-1 and TRBJ2-1; D not certain. V was pared by 2 bases and J by 4 bases, with 12 bases between. This CDR3 is 14 amino acids long. Germline V gene data show CDR1 as DFQATT and CDR2 as SNEGSKA (reference sequence). The CDR3 coding sequence is TGCAGTGCTAGAAGTAGAATCGGATACAATGAGCAGTTCTTC. Its protein is CSARSRIGYNEQFF.

This clonotype was seen at least ten times. The chain carries TRBV19 and TRBJ1-2; D not certain. Germline loops: CDR1 LNHDA, CDR2 SQIVND (reference sequence). V lost 7 bases and J 4 bases, leaving 10 bases between the germline ends. The CDR3 length is 12 residues. In DNA, the CDR3 is TGTGCCAGTACCGAAGACACCTATGGCTACACCTTC. It yields the protein CASTEDTYGYTF.

This clonotype was picked up many times. The J gene is TRBJ2-1, the V gene TRBV2, with D perhaps matching TRBD1 or TRBD2 (5 bases each). V lost 4 bases and J lost 7, with 11 bases in between. CDR3 size: 13 residues. The V gene's germline CDR1 is SNHLY and CDR2 FYNNEI. CDR3 in amino acids: CASSGGRLNEQFF. In DNA, the CDR3 is TGTGCCAGCAGTGGGGGGAGATTGAATGAGCAGTTCTTC. The complete variable domain, with remaining parts taken from reference TRBV2 and TRBJ2-1, reads EPEVTQTPSHQVTQMGQEVILRCVPISNHLYFYWYRQILGQKVEFLVSFYNNEISEKSEIFDDQFSVERPDGSNFTLKIRSTKLEDSAMYFCASSGGRLNEQFFGPGTRLTVL.

This clonotype was observed many times. This sequence joins TRBV6-4 and TRBJ2-5; 10 bases fit TRBD1. CDR3 length equals 15 residues. The trim removed 3 bases at V and 1 base at J, leaving 2 bases unmatched. Germline V lookup: CDR1 MRHNA, CDR2 SNTAGT. The CDR3 here is CASSETGGGQETQYF. In DNA form, the CDR3 reads TGTGCCAGCAGTGAGACAGGGGGCGGCCAAGAGACCCAGTACTTC.

This clonotype appeared many times. The V gene is TRBV11-2, the J gene TRBJ2-7; D may be TRBD2 (6 bases). From germline, CDR1 is SGHAT and CDR2 FQNNGV. V was trimmed by 4 bases and J by 2 bases, leaving 15 bases between them. This CDR3 spans 15 amino acids. CDR3 amino acids: CASSSDYQLTYEQYF. DNA of the CDR3: TGTGCCAGCAGCTCGGACTACCAATTAACCTACGAGCAGTACTTC.

This clonotype has just a few counts. The CDR3 reads CATSFDSLNTEAFF. CDR3 DNA: TGTGCCACCAGCTTCGACAGCCTGAACACTGAAGCTTTCTTT. The chain links TRBV15 to TRBJ1-1; possible D gene TRBD1, 5 bases. Trimming cost V 5 bases and J 0 bases, with 10 bases left between them. The CDR3 runs to 14 residues. CDR1 and CDR2 from the germline V gene are LNHNV and YYDKDF (reference sequence).

Notes on this clonotype: A read error may be the cause here, since a much bigger clone is one base away. J is TRBJ2-5 and V is TRBV24-1; the D is unclear. This CDR3 has 13 amino acids. Germline CDR1 KGHDR, CDR2 SFDVKD. The CDR3 nucleotides read TGTGCCGCCAGTTCGGTTACCCAAGAGACCCAGTACTTC. This encodes CAASSVTQETQYF.

This clonotype was seen repeatedly, ten times or more. V and J are TRBV6-1 and TRBJ1-5; a weak D match, TRBD1 (5 bases). CDR3 length: 14 residues. With 6 bases removed from V and 5 bases from J, the gap between germline ends came to 14 bases. Per the germline V gene, CDR1 is MNHNS and CDR2 is SASEGT. CDR3 sequence: CASSYRDGDQPQHF. The CDR3 DNA reads TGTGCCAGCAGCTACCGGGACGGTGATCAGCCCCAGCATTTT.

This clonotype was detected a few times. At one end, the junction sequence differs from germline, possibly due to a read error. The chain employs TRBV24-1 and TRBJ2-1, with D uncertain. The germline V gene encodes CDR1 KGHDR and CDR2 SFDVKD. This CDR3 is 15 amino acids long. This CDR3 is CATSDPRYRYNGQFF. For the CDR3, the DNA is TGTGCCACCAGTGACCCGCGGTACCGCTACAATGGGCAGTTCTTC.